This passage covers 12 T cell receptor beta chains from one sample sequenced in a study of shared clonotypes between healthy human individuals (dated by TCRdb to 2020 to 2021). Library creation used the immunoSEQ multiplex PCR assay. Drawn from immuneACCESS, this table holds only the in-frame rearrangements with V and J called that TCRdb kept. Clones are partly lost; checked studies trace under half to an unresolved V gene and leave the rest unexplained. The sample records 850,000 to 1,200,000 clones, about 75% of which are singletons. In total, the top ten clones hold 1.4% to 1.5% of the sample. The sample comprised memory CD4+ T cells sorted from blood. Reading the label with the study, this specimen's cell subset or site is: CD45RA-negative fraction. These receptors were collected from a man younger than 35 in good health.

This clone was seen only a few times. V gene TRBV5-6 combines with J gene TRBJ2-3; D may correspond to TRBD1 or TRBD2 (5 bases each). Trimming left V 4 bases short and J 5 bases short, with 14 bases between. This CDR3 is 14 amino acids long. Germline V gene data show CDR1 as SGHDT and CDR2 as YYEEEE. The CDR3, as DNA: TGTGCCAGCAGCAGGGACCACGGGGAAGATACGCAGTATTTT. The encoded protein is CASSRDHGEDTQYF.

This chain joins TRBV9 and TRBJ1-4; maybe TRBD1 (6 bases). CDR3 length equals 18 residues. The germline V gene encodes CDR1 SGDLS and CDR2 YYNGEE. The ends were cut back, 2 bases at V and 6 bases at J, with 23 bases in the middle. CDR3: CASSVEGGLGGLDEKLFF. The CDR3 nucleotides are TGTGCCAGCAGCGTGGAGGGAGGGCTAGGGGGTCTTGATGAAAAACTGTTTTTT. Complete variable domain (other parts from reference TRBV9 and TRBJ1-4): DSGVTQTPKHLITATGQRVTLRCSPRSGDLSVYWYQQSLDQGLQFLIQYYNGEERAKGNILERFSAQQFPDLHSELNLSSLELGDSALYFCASSVEGGLGGLDEKLFFGSGTQLSVL.

This clone was recorded a few times. The rearrangement joins TRBV19 to TRBJ2-5; possibly TRBD2 for D (6 bases). The CDR3 totals 17 residues. Germline V gene sequence: CDR1 LNHDA, CDR2 SQIVND (reference sequence). V lost 1 base and J lost 2, with 17 bases in between. The CDR3 region has the DNA TGTGCCAGTAGTATAGGGCGGTTTGCGGGGAGACAAGAGACCCAGTACTTC. This translates into CASSIGRFAGRQETQYF.

The V gene is TRBV2, the J gene TRBJ1-4; D uncertain. The germline V and J ends were trimmed by 9 bases and 0 bases, with 11 bases remaining between them. CDR3 length: 14 residues. Germline V CDR1 and CDR2: SNHLY, FYNNEI. Here the CDR3 reads CASLRGATNEKLFF. The CDR3 DNA reads as TGTGCCAGTTTGAGAGGTGCAACTAATGAAAAACTGTTTTTT.

This clone was picked up a small number of times. The CDR3 protein is CASSFKAKNIQYF. DNA of the CDR3: TGTGCCAGCAGTTTTAAAGCCAAAAACATTCAGTACTTC. The rearrangement links TRBV28 to TRBJ2-4; the D is unclear. Per the germline V gene, CDR1 is MDHEN and CDR2 is SYDVKM. V shed 3 bases and J shed 0 bases, with 3 bases lying between them. The CDR3 is made up of 13 amino acids.

The chain couples TRBV10-2 to TRBJ2-7; 11 nucleotides match TRBD2. The CDR3 is 16 amino acids. Germline CDR1 reads WSHSY; CDR2 reads SAAADI. The J segment lost 2 bases and the V segment lost 1 base, leaving 4 bases of the junction unmatched. CDR3 in amino acids: CASSELGLAVAYEQYF. The CDR3 DNA reads as TGCGCCAGCAGTGAGTTGGGACTAGCGGTCGCCTACGAGCAGTACTTC.

This chain uses TRBV6-5 with TRBJ1-3, with D uncertain. V lost 7 bases and J lost 2, with 9 bases in between. The CDR3 length is 13 residues. Germline V lookup: CDR1 MNHEY, CDR2 SVGAGI. The CDR3 DNA reads TGTGCCAGCATGTATATGGCTGGAAACACCATATATTTT. This encodes CASMYMAGNTIYF.

V and J are TRBV25-1 and TRBJ1-6; D ambiguous. Germline CDR1 is MGHDK and CDR2 is SYGVNS. This CDR3 has 15 amino acids. Trimming pared 0 bases from V and 6 bases from J, leaving 9 bases between. CDR3 coding DNA: TGTGCCAGCAGTGAATATGAGGGAGGTAATTCACCCCTCCACTTT. This encodes CASSEYEGGNSPLHF.

This clone was picked up a small number of times. This rearrangement joins TRBV30 to TRBJ1-4, with 8 nucleotides matching TRBD1. CDR3 length: 15 amino acids. V trimming: 1 base; J trimming: 2 bases; junction bases outside the gene matches: 3. In germline, CDR1 is GTSNPN, CDR2 SVGIG (reference sequence). Here the CDR3 DNA reads TGTGCCTGGAGTGGGCGGACAGGGACTAATGAAAAACTGTTTTTT. It is translated as CAWSGRTGTNEKLFF.

The V gene is TRBV7-9, the J gene TRBJ2-7; 7 nucleotides match TRBD2. CDR3 size: 15 residues. V was clipped by 0 bases and J by 7 bases; unmatched bases: 9. The germline gives CDR1 SEHNR, CDR2 FQNEAQ (reference sequence). The CDR3 sequence: CASSLAGTKHLEQYF. CDR3 nucleotides: TGTGCCAGCAGCTTAGCGGGGACTAAGCACTTGGAGCAGTACTTC. Full variable domain (rest looked up from reference TRBV7-9 and TRBJ2-7): DTGVSQNPRHKITKRGQNVTFRCDPISEHNRLYWYRQTLGQGPEFLTYFQNEAQLEKSRLLSDRFSAERPKGSFSTLEIQRTEQGDSAMYLCASSLAGTKHLEQYFGPGTRLTVT.

This chain joins TRBV7-2 and TRBJ1-6; possible D gene TRBD1, 6 bases. Germline V gives CDR1 SGHTA, CDR2 FQGNSA. V lost 4 bases and J lost 6, with 10 bases in between. The CDR3 totals 14 residues. CDR3 amino acids: CASSSGAVNSPLHF. CDR3 coding DNA: TGTGCCAGCAGCTCGGGGGCAGTTAATTCACCCCTCCACTTT.

The chain couples TRBV5-1 to TRBJ1-3; a weak D match, TRBD1 (6 bases). Trimming removed 4 bases at V and 0 bases at J, with 11 bases between. The CDR3 spans 15 residues. Germline CDR1 reads SGHRS; CDR2 reads YFSETQ. CDR3 nucleotides: TGCGCCAGCAGCCCGAGGGGGGGCTCTGGAAACACCATATATTTT. This encodes CASSPRGGSGNTIYF.